The following is a T cell receptor beta chain sequence with its context. The antigen remains unidentified. Some second doses came at about 4 weeks and others at about 12 weeks; these were pooled. Repertoires were generated with immunoSEQ multiplex PCR, while TCRdb's copy carries only in-frame clones and drops some. The sample lists approximately 130,000 clones, nearly 90% seen once, with 4.5% to 6.5% in the top ten. The data originate from a study of T cell responses to AZD1222 COVID-19 vaccine. Study findings and constraints: Across spike, vaccine-associated CD4 TCRs were found, dominant at 160-218 and 743-854.

The junction had 18 bases not matched to a gene; V was cut back by 7 bases and J by 9 bases. CDR3 length: 15 residues. Germline loops: CDR1 SQVTM, CDR2 ANQGSEA. The TCR comes from an adult who received the AZD1222 COVID-19 vaccine. The material was peripheral blood, obtained 28 days after the second AZD1222 dose. The chain uses TRBV29-1 and TRBJ2-1, with 7 bases aligning to TRBD1. CDR3 amino acids: CSASMTGIWSGEQFF. CDR3 DNA sequence: TGCAGCGCGAGTATGACAGGGATATGGTCCGGTGAGCAGTTCTTC.